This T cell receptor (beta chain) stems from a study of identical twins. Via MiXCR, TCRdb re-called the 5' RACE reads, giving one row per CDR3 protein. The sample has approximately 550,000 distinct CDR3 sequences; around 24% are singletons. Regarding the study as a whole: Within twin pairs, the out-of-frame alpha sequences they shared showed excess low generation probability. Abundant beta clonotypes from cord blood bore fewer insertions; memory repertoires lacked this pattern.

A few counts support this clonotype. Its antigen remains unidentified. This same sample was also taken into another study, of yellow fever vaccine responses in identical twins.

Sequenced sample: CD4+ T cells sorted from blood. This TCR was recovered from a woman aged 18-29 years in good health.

DNA of the CDR3: TGTGCCAGCAACCCCTCCGTGGGCAGGACAATTGCGAACACCGGGGAGCTGTTTTTT. Its protein product is CASNPSVGRTIANTGELFF. The V and J genes are TRBV27 and TRBJ2-2, with D perhaps TRBD1 (5 bases). This CDR3 region has 19 residues. The germline CDR1 and CDR2 sequences are MNHEY and SMNVEV (reference sequence). Trimming shortened V by 7 bases and J by 0 bases, and 24 bases separated the two germline ends.